This T cell receptor beta chain is from a study of T cell responses to AZD1222 COVID-19 vaccine. Germline lookup yields CDR1 SGHTS and CDR2 YDEGEE. Trimming left V 1 base short and J 5 bases short, with 7 bases between. The CDR3 spans 14 residues. Study observations and caveats: Baseline seropositives among AZD1222 recipients totaled only five to seven. Donors in the cohort were predominantly white British and more often female, and clonal diversity was possibly underestimated.

In regard to this clone: Its specificity is unknown.

The repertoire was sequenced with immunoSEQ multiplex PCR; TCRdb's copy has only in-frame clones and lacks some. The sample lists about 100,000 clones; nearly 90% were seen once. This clonotype originated in an adult who received the AZD1222 COVID-19 vaccine. Sample: peripheral blood, taken 28 days after the second AZD1222 dose. This sequence joins TRBV5-8 and TRBJ1-6, with D maybe TRBD1 (5 bases). The CDR3 DNA sequence: TGTGCCAGCAGCTTGAACAGGAATAATTCACCCCTCCACTTT. It encodes CASSLNRNNSPLHF.